This entry lists 27 T cell receptor beta chains sequenced from one sample in a study of blood T cell repertoires in COVID-19. Here immunoSEQ multiplex PCR was the method, and the copy in TCRdb shows in-frame clones only, minus some. The sample lists 20,000 to 30,000 clones; 90% to 95% were seen once. The material sequenced was peripheral blood. The receptors were gathered from a human donor in a cohort sampled during active COVID-19.

CDR3 sequence (DNA): TGTGCCAGCAGCTTGGGGACTGTGGTCGGAAACACCATATATTTT. The encoded protein is CASSLGTVVGNTIYF. This chain links TRBV7-2 with TRBJ1-3; perhaps TRBD1 as D (5 bases). The CDR3 extends over 15 amino acids. The V gene lost 3 bases and the J gene lost 4 bases, with 13 bases spanning the gap. Germline V lookup: CDR1 SGHTA, CDR2 FQGNSA.

The chain carries TRBV6-6 and TRBJ1-2, with TRBD1 matching over 7 bases. V lost 5 bases to trimming and J lost 1 base; unmatched junction nucleotides: 13. CDR1 and CDR2 (germline): MNHNY, SVGAGI (reference sequence). The CDR3 has 17 residues. The CDR3 region is CASSPSTGAPINYGYTF. Written as DNA, the CDR3 is TGTGCCAGCAGTCCCTCTACAGGGGCCCCAATTAACTATGGCTACACCTTC.

The rearrangement uses TRBV2 and TRBJ2-2, with 13 nucleotides matching TRBD2. Trimming cost V 4 bases and J 4 bases; bases outside gene matches: 3. There are 16 residues in the CDR3. In germline, CDR1 is SNHLY, CDR2 FYNNEI. The CDR3 region is CASSGLAGGSTGELFF. The CDR3, as DNA: TGTGCCAGCAGTGGACTAGCGGGGGGAAGCACCGGGGAGCTGTTTTTT. Using reference TRBV2 and TRBJ2-2 for the parts outside the CDR3, the full variable domain is EPEVTQTPSHQVTQMGQEVILRCVPISNHLYFYWYRQILGQKVEFLVSFYNNEISEKSEIFDDQFSVERPDGSNFTLKIRSTKLEDSAMYFCASSGLAGGSTGELFFGEGSRLTVL.

The gene calls are TRBV7-9 and TRBJ2-1; 8 bases map to TRBD2. V dropped 1 base and J dropped 9; count of bases not matched to a gene: 8. Germline values: CDR1 SEHNR, CDR2 FQNEAQ (reference sequence). The CDR3 is made up of 15 amino acids. The CDR3 sequence is CASSLVRGGLGEQFF. The CDR3, as DNA: TGTGCCAGCAGCTTAGTACGGGGGGGCCTCGGTGAGCAGTTCTTC.

The V gene is TRBV12-3 or TRBV12-4, the J gene TRBJ1-2; D remains ambiguous. The CDR3 has 12 amino acids. Trimming cost V 8 bases and J 4 bases, with 11 bases left between them. CDR3 nucleotides: TGTGCCAGCGCGGGCGGGATCTATGGCTACACCTTC. As protein: CASAGGIYGYTF.

The chain is built from TRBV3-1 (or the pseudogene TRBV3-2) and TRBJ2-5, with D maybe TRBD2 (6 bases). Per germline, CDR1 LGHDT and CDR2 YNNKEL (reference sequence). This CDR3 spans 15 amino acids. Trimming took off 0 bases at V and 5 bases at J, with 13 bases between the two ends. CDR3 sequence (DNA): TGTGCCAGCAGCCAAGATGCGGGGAGGATGGAGACCCAGTACTTC. Translation gives CASSQDAGRMETQYF.

V and J are TRBV7-2 and TRBJ2-5; perhaps TRBD1 as D (5 bases). V lost 1 base and J lost 1, with 7 bases in between. CDR3 length: 14 residues. Germline V gene lookup returns CDR1 SGHTA and CDR2 FQGNSA. CDR3 sequence reads: CASSLGQTQETQYF. The CDR3 DNA follows: TGTGCCAGCAGCTTAGGACAGACCCAAGAGACCCAGTACTTC.

The chain uses TRBV7-9 and TRBJ1-1; 7 nucleotides match TRBD1. This CDR3 is built from 14 residues. After removal of 5 bases from V and 2 bases from J, the junction contained 5 bases not matched to a gene. Germline CDR1 SEHNR, CDR2 FQNEAQ (reference sequence). The CDR3 coding sequence is TGTGCCAGCAGCCAAGGGACAGACAACACTGAAGCTTTCTTT. Translation gives CASSQGTDNTEAFF.

This clone was observed a single time. The V and J genes are TRBV6-2 or TRBV6-3 and TRBJ2-7; TRBD2 might be the D (8 bases). Germline V lookup: CDR1 MNHEY, CDR2 SVGEGT. V lost 0 bases and J 3 bases, leaving 18 bases between the germline ends. The length of the CDR3 is 17 residues. The chain's CDR3 is CASSYSSGDSGSYEQYF. The CDR3 DNA reads as TGTGCCAGCAGTTACTCGAGCGGGGACAGCGGGAGCTACGAGCAGTACTTC.

The J gene is TRBJ1-6, the V gene TRBV21-1; TRBD1 was called by the table and not checked on the DNA. TRBV21-1 is deemed a pseudogene. This CDR3 contains 15 residues. CDR3 in DNA: TGTGCCAGCACCCCAGAAGACAGATATAATTCACCCCTCCACTTT. Translated, it gives CASTPEDRYNSPLHF.

The rearrangement joins TRBV9 to TRBJ2-3; TRBD1 is a possible D gene (7 bases). The germline V gene has CDR1 SGDLS and CDR2 YYNGEE. The CDR3 has 16 residues. Trimming shortened V by 0 bases and J by 6 bases, and 17 bases separated the two germline ends. CDR3 in amino acids: CASSVVEGATRDTQYF. The CDR3 bases are TGTGCCAGCAGCGTAGTGGAGGGGGCGACGAGGGATACGCAGTATTTT. Based on the CDR3 plus reference TRBV9 and TRBJ2-3, the full variable domain is DSGVTQTPKHLITATGQRVTLRCSPRSGDLSVYWYQQSLDQGLQFLIQYYNGEERAKGNILERFSAQQFPDLHSELNLSSLELGDSALYFCASSVVEGATRDTQYFGPGTRLTVL.

This clone was seen a few times. The CDR3 here is CASSVVGLAGNEQFF. CDR3 nucleotide sequence: TGTGCCAGCAGCGTAGTAGGACTAGCGGGCAATGAGCAGTTCTTC. The chain combines TRBV9 with TRBJ2-1; TRBD2 matches at 11 bases. The CDR3 spans 15 residues. Trimming took 0 bases from V and 6 from J; bases not matched to a gene: 2. The germline V gene encodes CDR1 SGDLS and CDR2 YYNGEE.

V usage is TRBV27 and J usage is TRBJ2-5; the D gene is possibly TRBD2 (5 bases). The germline V and J ends were trimmed by 6 bases and 1 base, with 18 bases remaining between them. Germline V lookup: CDR1 MNHEY, CDR2 SMNVEV (reference sequence). The CDR3 has 16 residues. The CDR3 DNA sequence: TGTGCCAGCAGCCCCCAACCTAGCAACTTCCAAGAGACCCAGTACTTC. This sequence encodes CASSPQPSNFQETQYF.

The V call is TRBV6-6, the J call TRBJ1-1; D is uncertain. CDR3 length: 13 amino acids. V lost 6 bases and J lost 1, with 9 bases in between. CDR1 and CDR2 (germline): MNHNY, SVGAGI (reference sequence). In DNA, the CDR3 is TGTGCCAGCAGACCGACGGGGAACACTGAAGCTTTCTTT. This encodes CASRPTGNTEAFF.

V and J are TRBV2 and TRBJ1-6, with TRBD1 identical over 9 bases. This CDR3 spans 15 amino acids. The J segment lost 9 bases and the V segment lost 5 bases, leaving 8 bases of the junction unmatched. Germline V gene data show CDR1 as SNHLY and CDR2 as FYNNEI. CDR3 residues: CASSLQGAGPSPLHF. The CDR3, as DNA: TGTGCCAGCAGTTTACAGGGGGCCGGGCCTTCACCCCTCCACTTT.

The chain is built from TRBV11-3 and TRBJ2-7, with 16 bases identical to TRBD2. V was clipped by 5 bases and J by 5 bases; unmatched bases: 3. Germline-derived CDR1 and CDR2 are SGHNT and YENEEA. This CDR3 spans 15 amino acids. The DNA of the CDR3 is TGTGCCAGCAGCCTGGGACTAGCGGGAGGGGACGAGCAGTACTTC. Its protein product is CASSLGLAGGDEQYF.

The genes are TRBV16 and TRBJ2-1; maybe TRBD1 (5 bases). Germline CDR1 reads KGHSY; CDR2 reads FQNENV. The CDR3 spans 15 residues. V was cut by 2 bases and J by 7 bases, with 15 bases left in between. The CDR3 DNA is TGTGCCAGCAGCCAACTCAGGGTCCGCGATAATGAGCAGTTCTTC. This translates into CASSQLRVRDNEQFF.

J is TRBJ2-7 and V is TRBV30; 10 bases align to TRBD1. Trimming removed 8 bases from V and 1 base from J; junction bases left unmatched: 5. The length of the CDR3 is 13 residues. The V gene's germline CDR1 is GTSNPN and CDR2 SVGIG (reference sequence). CDR3 nucleotide sequence: TGTGCCGGGGGGACAGGGGTTTCCTACGAGCAGTACTTC. Protein product: CAGGTGVSYEQYF.

The V call is TRBV5-1, the J call TRBJ2-7, with a tentative D call TRBD1 (6 bases). Germline loops: CDR1 SGHRS, CDR2 YFSETQ. V lost 4 bases and J 3 bases, leaving 11 bases between the germline ends. The CDR3 is made up of 13 amino acids. CDR3 protein: CASSPDSRYEQYF. The CDR3, as DNA: TGCGCCAGCAGCCCGGACAGCCGCTACGAGCAGTACTTC.

This clone was counted a few times. The chain is built from TRBV7-9 and TRBJ2-7; 8 bases are shared with TRBD2. CDR3 size: 15 residues. The V segment lost 1 base and the J segment 2 bases; nucleotides outside the gene matches: 4. Germline CDR1 SEHNR, CDR2 FQNEAQ (reference sequence). The CDR3 nucleotides read TGTGCCAGCAGCTTAGGCCTGGGACTAGCCTACGAGCAGTACTTC. Protein sequence: CASSLGLGLAYEQYF.

This clone appeared a few times. The chain couples TRBV4-2 to TRBJ2-1; TRBD2 matches 9 bases. V gave up 0 bases and J gave up 14 bases; unmatched junction bases: 5. The CDR3 length is 13 residues. The germline V gene has CDR1 LGHNA and CDR2 YNFKEQ. CDR3 amino acids: CASSQDEAGGEFF. CDR3 bases: TGTGCCAGCAGCCAAGATGAAGCGGGAGGTGAGTTCTTC.

V is TRBV11-3 and J is TRBJ2-7; TRBD2 agrees at 9 bases. Trimming removed 4 bases from V and 2 bases from J; junction bases left unmatched: 6. The CDR3 has 15 residues. Per germline, CDR1 SGHNT and CDR2 YENEEA. The CDR3 DNA sequence: TGTGCCAGCAGCTCACGACTAGCGGCCCCCTACGAGCAGTACTTC. As protein: CASSSRLAAPYEQYF.

The chain is built from TRBV2 and TRBJ2-7; tentatively, D is TRBD1 (6 bases). The CDR3 contains 13 residues. Between the trimmed V and J ends, which lost 7 bases and 0 bases, there was a span of 10 bases. The germline gives CDR1 SNHLY, CDR2 FYNNEI. The CDR3 nucleotides are TGTGCCAGCACGGAACAGGGCTCCTACGAGCAGTACTTC. Translation: CASTEQGSYEQYF.

CDR3 in amino acids: CASRSYSNQPQHF. Here the CDR3 DNA reads TGCGCCAGCAGATCTTATAGCAATCAGCCCCAGCATTTT. This rearrangement joins TRBV10-2 to TRBJ1-5, with D unresolved. Trimming cost V 6 bases and J 0 bases, with 6 bases left between them. Germline V lookup: CDR1 WSHSY, CDR2 SAAADI. The CDR3 loop spans 13 amino acids.

The chain carries TRBV2 and TRBJ2-2, with D unclear. Germline CDR1 reads SNHLY; CDR2 reads FYNNEI. With 6 bases removed from V and 1 base from J, the gap between germline ends came to 6 bases. The CDR3 extends over 13 amino acids. The CDR3, as DNA: TGTGCCAGCAGAGAGGAGAACACCGGGGAGCTGTTTTTT. This gives the protein CASREENTGELFF.

This clone was seen a single time. The V gene is TRBV27, the J gene TRBJ1-2; 7 bases align to TRBD1. The junction had 3 bases not matched to a gene; V was cut back by 3 bases and J by 5 bases. Germline V gene lookup returns CDR1 MNHEY and CDR2 SMNVEV (reference sequence). The CDR3 is 13 amino acids. CDR3 coding DNA: TGTGCCAGCAGTTTTAGACAGGGTTATGGCTACACCTTC. Translation gives CASSFRQGYGYTF.

The gene calls are TRBV19 and TRBJ2-1; 7 positions agree with TRBD1. The CDR3 has 19 amino acids. The J segment lost 9 bases and the V segment lost 7 bases, leaving 27 bases of the junction unmatched. Germline CDR1 is LNHDA and CDR2 is SQIVND (reference sequence). The CDR3 here is CASTILQGNGILGNREQFF. The CDR3 DNA follows: TGTGCCAGTACCATATTACAGGGGAATGGAATATTAGGAAACCGTGAGCAGTTCTTC. Drawing the rest from reference TRBV19 and TRBJ2-1, the complete variable domain is DGGITQSPKYLFRKEGQNVTLSCEQNLNHDAMYWYRQDPGQGLRLIYYSQIVNDFQKGDIAEGYSVSREKKESFPLTVTSAQKNPTAFYLCASTILQGNGILGNREQFFGPGTRLTVL.